This T cell receptor (beta chain) is drawn from a study of long-term antiretroviral therapy in people with HIV. Across the study: Collection dates of the earliest samples fall about a decade before the 2015 immediate-ART recommendation. Findings and caveats of the study: Against controls, HIV repertoires showed narrower ranges of CDR3 length.

Sequencing relied on immunoSEQ assay v3.0, run at survey level. Assay used: immunoSEQ multiplex PCR; TCRdb lists only in-frame clones, some missing. The data show about 25,000 clones, over 80% seen once. This clone was seen just once. The antigen remains undetermined. The CDR3 extends over 15 amino acids. Germline values: CDR1 MGHRA, CDR2 YSYEKL. The V gene lost 4 bases and the J gene lost 0 bases, with 12 bases spanning the gap. The chain couples TRBV4-1 to TRBJ2-5; D gene unclear. Sequenced material: unsorted PBMCs, taken just over 4.2 years after starting antiretroviral therapy. The clonotype originates from a man younger than 40 with HIV. The CDR3 DNA follows: TGCGCCAGCAGCCTTGGCCGGGCTAACCAAGAGACCCAGTACTTC. It yields the protein CASSLGRANQETQYF.